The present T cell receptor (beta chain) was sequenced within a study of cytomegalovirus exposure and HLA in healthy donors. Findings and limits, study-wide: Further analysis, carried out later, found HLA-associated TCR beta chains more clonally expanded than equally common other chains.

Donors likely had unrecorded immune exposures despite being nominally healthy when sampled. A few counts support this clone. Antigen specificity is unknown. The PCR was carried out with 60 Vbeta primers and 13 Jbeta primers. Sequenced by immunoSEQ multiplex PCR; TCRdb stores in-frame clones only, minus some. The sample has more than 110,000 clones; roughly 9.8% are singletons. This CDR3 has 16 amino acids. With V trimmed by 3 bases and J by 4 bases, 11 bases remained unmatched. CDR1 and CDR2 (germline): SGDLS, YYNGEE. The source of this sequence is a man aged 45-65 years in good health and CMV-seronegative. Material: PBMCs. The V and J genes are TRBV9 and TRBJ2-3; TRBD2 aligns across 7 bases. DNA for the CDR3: TGTGCCAGCAGCGGGATTAGCGGGTTTACTGCAGATACGCAGTATTTT. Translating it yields CASSGISGFTADTQYF.